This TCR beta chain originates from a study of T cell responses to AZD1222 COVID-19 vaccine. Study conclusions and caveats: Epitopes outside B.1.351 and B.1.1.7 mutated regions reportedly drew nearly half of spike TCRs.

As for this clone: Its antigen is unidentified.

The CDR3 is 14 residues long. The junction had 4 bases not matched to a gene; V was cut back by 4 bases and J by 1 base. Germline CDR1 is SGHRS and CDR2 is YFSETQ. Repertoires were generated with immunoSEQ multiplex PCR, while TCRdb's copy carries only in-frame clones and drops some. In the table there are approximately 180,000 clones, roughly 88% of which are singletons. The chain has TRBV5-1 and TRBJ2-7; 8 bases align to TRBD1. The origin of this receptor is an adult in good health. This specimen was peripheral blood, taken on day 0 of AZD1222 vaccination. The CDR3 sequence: CASSRTGSSYEQYF. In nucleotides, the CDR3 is TGCGCCAGCAGCCGGACAGGGTCTTCCTACGAGCAGTACTTC.